The present entry profiles one TCR beta chain with its context. What this receptor recognizes is not known. One base away there is no much larger clone; base qualities are not given. These data originate in a study of response to subunit inactivated influenza vaccine listed by TCRdb under 2018. Looking at the study overall: Deep quantitative T cell receptor repertoire profiling was used in the study to track responses to a trivalent subunit inactivated influenza vaccine.

Libraries were built with RT-PCR. Sequencing instrument: Illumina HiSeq 2500. Using fastp trimming at Q25 and MiXCR clonotype assembly, TCRdb reanalyzed the public sequencing data and kept in-frame beta chains. Records with the same CDR3 protein are collapsed into one entry carrying the most frequent genes and DNA. This sample lists roughly 190,000 distinct CDR3 sequences; around an eighth were detected once. The ten largest clonotypes hold about 28% of the sample. Including cysteine and phenylalanine, the CDR3 has 14 amino acids. The kept DNA is CDR3 alone, 42 bases in frame from the first base. The germline V gene (reference sequence) yields LGHDT for CDR1 and YNNKEL for CDR2. V is clipped by 0 bases and J by 4 bases, and the sequence between their germline boundaries is 8 bases long. Overall study outcomes, separate from this receptor: It was suggested by the authors that each seasonal influenza vaccination may recruit only a limited number of new T cells.

The V gene is TRBV3-1 and the J gene is TRBJ2-3, and the D gene may be TRBD2, 6 bases matching. The sequenced sample was CD8+ T cells sorted from PBMCs, obtained 5 days after vaccination. This sequence originates from a man between 45 and 60 years old who received an inactivated influenza vaccine. Donor details come from another sample of the same person, matched by shared clones. The bases are TGTGCCAGCAGCCAAGAGTCGGGGGCAGATACGCAGTATTTT. It specifies CASSQESGADTQYF.